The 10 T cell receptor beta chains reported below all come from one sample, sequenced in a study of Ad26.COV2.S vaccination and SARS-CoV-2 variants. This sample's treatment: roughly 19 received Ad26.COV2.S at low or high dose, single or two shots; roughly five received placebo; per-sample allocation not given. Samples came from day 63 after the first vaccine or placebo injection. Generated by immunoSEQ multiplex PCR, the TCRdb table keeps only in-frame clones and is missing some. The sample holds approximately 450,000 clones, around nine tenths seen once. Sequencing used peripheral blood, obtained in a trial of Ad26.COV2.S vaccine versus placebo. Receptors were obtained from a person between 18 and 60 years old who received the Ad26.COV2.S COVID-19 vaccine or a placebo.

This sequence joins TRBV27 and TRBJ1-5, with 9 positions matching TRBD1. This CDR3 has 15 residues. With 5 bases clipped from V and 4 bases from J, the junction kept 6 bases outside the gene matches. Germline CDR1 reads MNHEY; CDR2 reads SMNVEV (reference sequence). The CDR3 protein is CASSPGTGINQPQHF. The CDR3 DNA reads TGTGCCAGCAGTCCCGGGACAGGGATTAATCAGCCCCAGCATTTT.

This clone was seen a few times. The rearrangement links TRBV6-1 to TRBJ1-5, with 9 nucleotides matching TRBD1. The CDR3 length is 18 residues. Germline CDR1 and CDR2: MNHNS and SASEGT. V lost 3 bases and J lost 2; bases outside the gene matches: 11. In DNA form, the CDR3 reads TGTGCCAGCAGTGACACCAAGGACAGGGGCCGGCGCAATCAGCCCCAGCATTTT. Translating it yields CASSDTKDRGRRNQPQHF.

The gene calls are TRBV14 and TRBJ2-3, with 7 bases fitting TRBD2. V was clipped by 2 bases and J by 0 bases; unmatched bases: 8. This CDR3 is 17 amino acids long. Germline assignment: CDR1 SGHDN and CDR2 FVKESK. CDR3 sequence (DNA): TGTGCCAGCAGCCAATACCTAGCGGAGTCTAGCACAGATACGCAGTATTTT. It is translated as CASSQYLAESSTDTQYF.

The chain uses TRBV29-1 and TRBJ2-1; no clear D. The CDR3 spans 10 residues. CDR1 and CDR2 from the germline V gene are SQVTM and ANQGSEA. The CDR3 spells CSFGRNEQFF. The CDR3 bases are TGCAGTTTTGGACGCAATGAGCAGTTCTTC.

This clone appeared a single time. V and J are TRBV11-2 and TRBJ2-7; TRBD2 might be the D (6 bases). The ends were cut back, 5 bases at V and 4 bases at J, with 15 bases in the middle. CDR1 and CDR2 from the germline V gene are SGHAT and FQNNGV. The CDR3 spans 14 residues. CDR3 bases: TGTGCCAGCAGCCCTAGACTAGTCCCTTACGAGCAGTACTTC. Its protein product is CASSPRLVPYEQYF. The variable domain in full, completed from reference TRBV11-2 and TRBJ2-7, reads EAGVAQSPRYKIIEKRQSVAFWCNPISGHATLYWYQQILGQGPKLLIQFQNNGVVDDSQLPKDRFSAERLKGVDSTLKIQPAKLEDSAVYLCASSPRLVPYEQYFGPGTRLTVT.

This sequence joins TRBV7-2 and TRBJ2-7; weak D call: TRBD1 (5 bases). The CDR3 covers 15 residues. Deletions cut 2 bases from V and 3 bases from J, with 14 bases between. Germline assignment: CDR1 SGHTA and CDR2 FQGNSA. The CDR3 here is CASSLTAGPHYEQYF. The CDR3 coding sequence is TGTGCCAGCAGCTTAACGGCAGGGCCTCACTACGAGCAGTACTTC.

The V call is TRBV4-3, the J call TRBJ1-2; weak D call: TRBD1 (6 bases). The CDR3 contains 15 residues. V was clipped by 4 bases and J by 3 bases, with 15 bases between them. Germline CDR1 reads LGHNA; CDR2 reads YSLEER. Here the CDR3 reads CASSRRRDIDYGYTF. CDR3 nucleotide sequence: TGCGCCAGCAGCCGAAGACGGGACATTGACTATGGCTACACCTTC.

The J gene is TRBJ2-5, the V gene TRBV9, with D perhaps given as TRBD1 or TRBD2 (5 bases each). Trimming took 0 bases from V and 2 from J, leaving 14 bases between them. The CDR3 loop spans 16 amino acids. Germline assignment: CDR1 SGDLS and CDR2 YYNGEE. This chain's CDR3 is CASSVGSGTRQETQYF. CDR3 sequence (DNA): TGTGCCAGCAGCGTAGGGTCCGGGACCCGGCAAGAGACCCAGTACTTC. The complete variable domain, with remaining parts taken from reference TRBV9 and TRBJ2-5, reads DSGVTQTPKHLITATGQRVTLRCSPRSGDLSVYWYQQSLDQGLQFLIQYYNGEERAKGNILERFSAQQFPDLHSELNLSSLELGDSALYFCASSVGSGTRQETQYFGPGTRLLVL.

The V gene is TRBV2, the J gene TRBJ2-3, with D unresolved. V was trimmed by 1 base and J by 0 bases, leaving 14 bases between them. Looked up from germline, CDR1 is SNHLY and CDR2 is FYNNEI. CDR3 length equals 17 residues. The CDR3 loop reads CASSEVVVRTSTDTQYF. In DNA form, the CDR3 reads TGTGCCAGCAGTGAAGTTGTTGTCAGAACTAGCACAGATACGCAGTATTTT.

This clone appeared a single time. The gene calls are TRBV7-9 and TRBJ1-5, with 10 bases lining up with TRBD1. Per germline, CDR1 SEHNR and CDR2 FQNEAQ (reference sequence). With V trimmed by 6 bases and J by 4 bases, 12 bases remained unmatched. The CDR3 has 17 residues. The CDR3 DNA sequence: TGTGCCAGCAGTTTTAGCACCGGGACAGGGGTGAATCAGCCCCAGCATTTT. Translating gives CASSFSTGTGVNQPQHF.